Shown below are 17 T cell receptor beta chains from a single sample sequenced in a study of cytomegalovirus exposure and HLA in healthy donors. Primers included in the PCR were 60 Vbeta and 13 Jbeta primers. Method: immunoSEQ multiplex PCR; TCRdb's copy keeps in-frame clones and lacks some. The sample contains roughly 34,000 clones, about 70% of which appear only once. Sequencing was carried out using PBMCs. Receptors were obtained from a man aged 25-45 years in good health and CMV-seronegative.

CDR3 DNA: TGTGCCAGCAGGGGATACAGGGTCGGGGAGCTGTTTTTT. Translation: CASRGYRVGELFF. The gene calls are TRBV5-6 and TRBJ2-2, with a tentative D call TRBD1 (6 bases). This CDR3 region has 13 residues. CDR1 is SGHDT and CDR2 is YYEEEE in the germline V gene. Trimming took off 5 bases at V and 7 bases at J, with 12 bases between the two ends.

This clone has more than one count but fewer than ten. CDR3 DNA sequence: TGTGCCAGCAGCTTGTTGGGAGGGTCGGACACTGAAGCTTTCTTT. Translation: CASSLLGGSDTEAFF. The chain couples TRBV7-9 to TRBJ1-1; D is undetermined. Germline CDR1 SEHNR, CDR2 FQNEAQ (reference sequence). Trimming pared 3 bases from V and 3 bases from J, leaving 14 bases between. This CDR3 is 15 amino acids long.

This clone was seen a handful of times. This CDR3 reads CASSTGIDGANVLTF. The CDR3 DNA reads as TGTGCCAGTAGTACAGGGATAGATGGGGCCAACGTCCTGACTTTC. The J gene is TRBJ2-6, the V gene TRBV19; a possible D gene is TRBD1 (5 bases). The CDR3 runs 15 residues. Trimming stripped 4 bases from V and 3 bases from J, with 10 bases between. The germline V gene encodes CDR1 LNHDA and CDR2 SQIVND (reference sequence).

The chain joins TRBV5-4 to TRBJ2-6; D is perhaps TRBD1 (6 bases). This CDR3 has 15 residues. Germline CDR1 reads SGHNT; CDR2 reads YYREEE (reference sequence). Trimming left V 2 bases short and J 3 bases short, with 9 bases between. This CDR3 is CASSLQGRGANVLTF. The CDR3 nucleotides read TGTGCCAGCAGCTTACAGGGTCGTGGGGCCAACGTCCTGACTTTC.

The chain is built from TRBV10-2 and TRBJ1-3, with D maybe TRBD1 (5 bases). The ends were cut back, 0 bases at V and 4 bases at J, with 10 bases in the middle. CDR1 is WSHSY and CDR2 is SAAADI in the germline V gene. The CDR3 is made up of 15 amino acids. The CDR3 nucleotides are TGCGCCAGCAGTGAGTCTCTAGGGGTAGGAAACACCATATATTTT. It yields the protein CASSESLGVGNTIYF.

This chain uses TRBV5-1 with TRBJ2-4; 10 nucleotides line up with TRBD2. Trimming cost V 0 bases and J 4 bases; bases outside gene matches: 4. This CDR3 contains 16 residues. The germline gives CDR1 SGHRS, CDR2 YFSETQ. The CDR3 here is CASSLGLAGVKNIQYF. CDR3 DNA: TGCGCCAGCAGCTTGGGCCTAGCGGGGGTGAAAAACATTCAGTACTTC.

This clone came up a few times. The V gene is TRBV28, the J gene TRBJ1-5, with 9 bases fitting TRBD1. The germline CDR1 and CDR2 sequences are MDHEN and SYDVKM. The V segment lost 6 bases and the J segment 4 bases; nucleotides outside the gene matches: 10. The CDR3 consists of 16 residues. The CDR3 is CASRPLTGGQNQPQHF. DNA of the CDR3: TGTGCCAGCAGACCCTTGACAGGGGGTCAGAATCAGCCCCAGCATTTT. Full variable domain (missing parts from reference TRBV28 and TRBJ1-5): DVKVTQSSRYLVKRTGEKVFLECVQDMDHENMFWYRQDPGLGLRLIYFSYDVKMKEKGDIPEGYSVSREKKERFSLILESASTNQTSMYLCASRPLTGGQNQPQHFGDGTRLSIL.

This chain uses TRBV6-4 with TRBJ2-2; D is unclear. Germline CDR1 and CDR2: MRHNA and SNTAGT. V gave up 2 bases and J gave up 0 bases, with 7 bases separating them. The CDR3 length is 15 residues. CDR3 sequence: CASSDGSANTGELFF. The CDR3 bases are TGTGCCAGCAGTGACGGCAGCGCGAACACCGGGGAGCTGTTTTTT.

This rearrangement joins TRBV7-8 to TRBJ1-1, with TRBD1 as a possible D gene (5 bases). The CDR3 runs 15 residues. CDR1 and CDR2 from the germline V gene are SGHVS and FQNEAQ. V was shortened by 5 bases and J by 7 bases, with 20 bases between the two germline ends. CDR3 in DNA: TGTGCCAGCAGCCTGCAGGGTGCGGGGCTGGGTGAAGCTTTCTTT. Amino acid sequence: CASSLQGAGLGEAFF. The variable domain in full, with the rest retrieved from reference TRBV7-8 and TRBJ1-1, is GAGVSQSPRYKVAKRGQDVALRCDPISGHVSLFWYQQALGQGPEFLTYFQNEAQLDKSGLPSDRFFAERPEGSVSTLKIQRTQQEDSAVYLCASSLQGAGLGEAFFGQGTRLTVV.

The DNA of the CDR3 is TGCAGCGTTGAAGAGGCGGGGGGCACAGATACGCAGTATTTT. It codes for CSVEEAGGTDTQYF. The gene calls are TRBV29-1 and TRBJ2-3, with TRBD2 matching 7 bases. The V gene end was trimmed by 0 bases and the J gene end by 1 base; junction bases not matched to a gene: 1. The CDR3 is 14 residues long. Per germline, CDR1 SQVTM and CDR2 ANQGSEA.

This clone was recorded a few times. J is TRBJ2-1 and V is TRBV11-2; 8 bases are shared with TRBD1. This CDR3 contains 16 residues. The V gene end was trimmed by 4 bases and the J gene end by 4 bases; junction bases not matched to a gene: 9. CDR1 is SGHAT, CDR2 FQNNGV, per germline. For the CDR3, the DNA is TGTGCCAGCAGCTCCTTACGGACAGGGCCTTACAATGAGCAGTTCTTC. Translating gives CASSSLRTGPYNEQFF.

V gene TRBV10-1 combines with J gene TRBJ1-5; D unresolved. V shed 7 bases and J shed 1 base, with 8 bases lying between them. The germline gives CDR1 WNHNN, CDR2 SYGVQD (reference sequence). The CDR3 length is 13 residues. The CDR3 DNA sequence: TGCGCCAGCATGAGGGCGAGCAATCAGCCCCAGCATTTT. Its protein product is CASMRASNQPQHF.

The CDR3 bases are TGTGCCAGCTCACCTCAGGGAACCTATCAGCCCCAGCATTTT. Its translation: CASSPQGTYQPQHF. The chain recombines TRBV18 with TRBJ1-5, with D possibly matching TRBD1 (5 bases). This CDR3 contains 14 residues. V was pared by 3 bases and J by 5 bases, with 11 bases between. Germline CDR1 reads KGHSH; CDR2 reads LQKENI.

The V and J genes are TRBV18 and TRBJ2-5; TRBD1 matches 7 bases. Germline V lookup: CDR1 KGHSH, CDR2 LQKENI. The CDR3 consists of 14 residues. The V and J ends lost 0 bases and 5 bases, in that order; junction bases with no gene match: 3. The CDR3 coding sequence is TGTGCCAGCTCACCACCGACAGGGAAGGAGACCCAGTACTTC. Residues: CASSPPTGKETQYF.

The J gene is TRBJ2-3, the V gene TRBV6-5; 8 bases fit TRBD1. The CDR3 has 15 residues. The J segment lost 5 bases and the V segment lost 5 bases, leaving 9 bases of the junction unmatched. Germline loops: CDR1 MNHEY, CDR2 SVGAGI. The CDR3 reads CASSPLGTGIDTQYF. The CDR3 region has the DNA TGTGCCAGCAGTCCCTTAGGGACAGGAATAGATACGCAGTATTTT.

The gene calls are TRBV9 and TRBJ2-7; D unclear. The CDR3 runs to 11 residues. With 0 bases removed from V and 5 bases from J, the gap between germline ends came to 3 bases. The germline V gene encodes CDR1 SGDLS and CDR2 YYNGEE. This CDR3 is CASSVDNEQYF. The CDR3 DNA follows: TGTGCCAGCAGCGTAGATAACGAGCAGTACTTC. Together with reference TRBV9 and TRBJ2-7, the CDR3 gives the full variable domain: DSGVTQTPKHLITATGQRVTLRCSPRSGDLSVYWYQQSLDQGLQFLIQYYNGEERAKGNILERFSAQQFPDLHSELNLSSLELGDSALYFCASSVDNEQYFGPGTRLTVT.

This chain links TRBV28 with TRBJ2-4; D is uncertain. Germline CDR1 and CDR2: MDHEN and SYDVKM. CDR3 length equals 14 residues. The V end lost 6 bases, the J end lost 0 bases, and 9 bases lay between the germline ends. This CDR3 reads CASSLTLAKNIQYF. The DNA of the CDR3 is TGTGCCAGCAGCTTGACTCTAGCCAAAAACATTCAGTACTTC. Based on the CDR3 plus reference TRBV28 and TRBJ2-4, the full variable domain is DVKVTQSSRYLVKRTGEKVFLECVQDMDHENMFWYRQDPGLGLRLIYFSYDVKMKEKGDIPEGYSVSREKKERFSLILESASTNQTSMYLCASSLTLAKNIQYFGAGTRLSVL.